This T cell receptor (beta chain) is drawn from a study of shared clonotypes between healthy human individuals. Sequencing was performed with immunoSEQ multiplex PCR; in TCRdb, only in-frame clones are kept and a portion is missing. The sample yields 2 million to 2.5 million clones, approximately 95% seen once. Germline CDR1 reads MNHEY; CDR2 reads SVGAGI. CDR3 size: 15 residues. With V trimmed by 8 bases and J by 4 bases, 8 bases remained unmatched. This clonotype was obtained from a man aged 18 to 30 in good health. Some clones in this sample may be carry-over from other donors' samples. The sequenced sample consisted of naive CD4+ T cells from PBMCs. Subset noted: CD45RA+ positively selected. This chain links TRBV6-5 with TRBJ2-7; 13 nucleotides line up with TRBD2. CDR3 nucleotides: TGTGCCAGCTCCTTACTAGCGGGAGGGCCGTACGAGCAGTACTTC. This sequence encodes CASSLLAGGPYEQYF.